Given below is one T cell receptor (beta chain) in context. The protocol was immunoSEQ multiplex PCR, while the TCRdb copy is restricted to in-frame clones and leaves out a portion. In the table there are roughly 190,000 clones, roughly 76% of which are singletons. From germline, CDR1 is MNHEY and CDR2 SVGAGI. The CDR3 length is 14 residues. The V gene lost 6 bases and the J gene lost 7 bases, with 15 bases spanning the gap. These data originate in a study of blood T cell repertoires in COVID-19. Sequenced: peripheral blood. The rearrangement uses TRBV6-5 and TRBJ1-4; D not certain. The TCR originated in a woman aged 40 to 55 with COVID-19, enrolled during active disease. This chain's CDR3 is CASSDSGMGEKLFF. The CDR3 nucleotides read TGTGCCAGCAGCGACTCGGGAATGGGTGAAAAACTGTTTTTT.